Below are 13 T cell receptor beta chains sequenced from a single sample in a study of identical twins. MiXCR was run by TCRdb on the 5' RACE reads, yielding one entry per CDR3 protein. This sample has 500,000 to 700,000 distinct CDR3 sequences, with about 7% found just once. The data were also submitted as part of a second study, on yellow fever vaccine responses in identical twins.

The material sequenced was PBMCs. Receptor source: a woman aged 18-35 years in good health.

This clonotype was detected only a few times. The CDR3 spells CSVDPGTAWETQYF. The CDR3 bases are TGCAGCGTTGATCCAGGAACGGCCTGGGAGACCCAGTACTTC. V is TRBV29-1 and J is TRBJ2-5; D is unresolved. The CDR3 has 14 amino acids. Germline V gene data show CDR1 as SQVTM and CDR2 as ANQGSEA. Trimming stripped 3 bases from V and 5 bases from J, with 16 bases between.

Only a few counts were recorded for this clonotype. This chain links TRBV9 with TRBJ2-1; TRBD1 matches 7 bases. This CDR3 is 15 amino acids long. Germline assignment: CDR1 SGDLS and CDR2 YYNGEE. V trimming: 4 bases; J trimming: 4 bases; junction bases outside the gene matches: 8. CDR3 coding DNA: TGTGCCAGCAGCTTCACCGGGACAGAATACAATGAGCAGTTCTTC. It translates to CASSFTGTEYNEQFF.

This clonotype has at least ten counts. This chain uses TRBV12-3 or TRBV12-4 with TRBJ2-5, with D perhaps TRBD1 (5 bases). The V end lost 5 bases, the J end lost 2 bases, and 9 bases lay between the germline ends. The CDR3 has 13 residues. The CDR3 sequence is CASSRQPQETQYF. DNA for the CDR3: TGTGCCAGCAGTCGACAGCCACAAGAGACCCAGTACTTC.

The V and J genes are TRBV29-1 and TRBJ1-1; TRBD1 matches 12 bases. The ends lost 6 bases at V and 3 bases at J; junction bases unmatched: 2. The CDR3 consists of 13 residues. Germline assignment: CDR1 SQVTM and CDR2 ANQGSEA. CDR3 amino acids: CSVRDRGHTEAFF. Written as DNA, the CDR3 is TGCAGCGTGCGGGACAGGGGGCACACTGAAGCTTTCTTT.

This chain uses TRBV20-1 with TRBJ2-1; TRBD2 is a possible D gene (6 bases). V dropped 8 bases and J dropped 7 bases, with 21 bases sitting between them. This CDR3 has 14 amino acids. CDR1 DFQATT and CDR2 SNEGSKA come from the germline V gene (reference sequence). The CDR3 spells CSTGRWEVGNEQFF. CDR3 DNA: TGCAGTACCGGCAGGTGGGAGGTGGGGAATGAGCAGTTCTTC.

Many counts were recorded for this clonotype. The junction and the germline gene differ at one end; a read error may be behind it. The V call is TRBV10-2, the J call TRBJ2-2, with D perhaps matching TRBD2 (6 bases). The CDR3 extends over 12 amino acids. Germline-derived CDR1 and CDR2 are WSHSY and SAAADI. The CDR3 protein is CASRGNTGELCF. The CDR3 nucleotides read TGCGCCAGCCGGGGGAACACCGGGGAGCTGTGTTTT.

This clonotype was counted between two and nine times. CDR3 nucleotide sequence: TGTGCCAGCAGCTTAGATGGACCGGGACAGGGGAAGGAGACCCAGTACTTC. This sequence encodes CASSLDGPGQGKETQYF. The rearrangement links TRBV7-3 to TRBJ2-5; TRBD1 matches at 10 bases. The junction had 11 bases not matched to a gene; V was cut back by 2 bases and J by 5 bases. The CDR3 loop spans 17 amino acids. Germline values: CDR1 SGHTA, CDR2 FQGTGA.

This rearrangement joins TRBV12-3 or TRBV12-4 to TRBJ2-7; tentatively, D is TRBD2 (5 bases). The CDR3 covers 12 residues. Deletions cut 6 bases from V and 7 bases from J, with 13 bases between. DNA of the CDR3: TGTGCCAGCAGGGCGGGCCGCAGGGAGCAGTACTTC. Its translation is CASRAGRREQYF.

This clonotype was found a few times. The chain has TRBV28 and TRBJ2-1; 11 positions agree with TRBD1. Germline V gives CDR1 MDHEN, CDR2 SYDVKM. J was trimmed by 10 bases and V by 10 bases; bases with no gene match: 9. This CDR3 spans 13 amino acids. The CDR3 reads CATRDRGGVEQFF. The CDR3 DNA follows: TGTGCCACCCGGGACAGGGGGGGCGTGGAGCAGTTCTTC.

This chain links TRBV13 with TRBJ2-1; TRBD2 aligns across 10 bases. Germline lookup yields CDR1 PRHDT and CDR2 FYEKMQ (reference sequence). Trimming cost V 5 bases and J 6 bases; bases outside gene matches: 16. This CDR3 comprises 18 residues. CDR3 sequence: CASSGLAHGLAETNEQFF. Written as DNA, the CDR3 is TGTGCCAGCAGCGGATTGGCCCACGGACTAGCGGAAACCAATGAGCAGTTCTTC.

This chain uses TRBV2 with TRBJ2-3; 11 nucleotides match TRBD2. The germline CDR1 and CDR2 sequences are SNHLY and FYNNEI. V shed 6 bases and J 2 bases; nucleotides not matched to a gene: 10. This CDR3 comprises 17 residues. The CDR3 DNA follows: TGTGCCAGCAGGGGCTGGACTAGCGGGCAGAACACAGATACGCAGTATTTT. Translating gives CASRGWTSGQNTDTQYF.

This clonotype was seen a few times. The chain is built from TRBV20-1 and TRBJ1-2; D is perhaps TRBD1 (6 bases). V was pared by 7 bases and J by 5 bases, with 17 bases between. CDR3 length equals 13 residues. Germline CDR1 is DFQATT and CDR2 is SNEGSKA (reference sequence). As DNA, the CDR3 is TGCAGTGGTCCAGGGGCCTCCAATTATGGCTACACCTTC. This codes for CSGPGASNYGYTF.

V usage is TRBV12-3 or TRBV12-4 and J usage is TRBJ1-1; no reliable D call. This CDR3 region has 14 residues. V lost 2 bases and J 6 bases, leaving 13 bases between the germline ends. The CDR3 region has the DNA TGTGCCAGCAGTTTAAGTTCAACCAGCGCTGAAGCTTTCTTT. Encoded protein: CASSLSSTSAEAFF.